This T cell receptor (beta chain) was observed in a study of cytomegalovirus exposure and HLA in healthy donors. Primers for the PCR totalled 60 Vbeta and 13 Jbeta. Clones were sequenced by immunoSEQ multiplex PCR, and TCRdb holds only the in-frame ones, with some missing. The data contain some 140,000 clones, about 74% of them seen just once; the ten biggest clones take up over 3%. CDR1 MNHEY and CDR2 SVGAGI come from the germline V gene. V was trimmed by 7 bases and J by 5 bases, leaving 15 bases between them. The CDR3 is 13 residues long. This clone was seen only a few times. The receptor's source is a man between 35 and 55 years old in good health and CMV-seronegative. The rearrangement joins TRBV6-5 to TRBJ2-7; a possible D gene is TRBD2 (6 bases). Sequenced: PBMCs. CDR3 bases: TGTGCCAGCACGTCCCGGGGGTTTAACGAGCAGTACTTC. Translated, it gives CASTSRGFNEQYF.